These 22 T cell receptor beta chains came from one sample sequenced in a study of cytomegalovirus exposure and HLA in healthy donors. Sequenced by immunoSEQ multiplex PCR; TCRdb stores in-frame clones only, minus some. The table includes some 100,000 clones, approximately 90% detected once. Material: PBMCs. The source of these receptors is a man aged 18 to 35 in good health and CMV-seropositive.

V is TRBV7-2 and J is TRBJ2-1; 8 nucleotides agree with TRBD2. The trim removed 1 base at V and 5 bases at J, leaving 7 bases unmatched. The germline CDR1 and CDR2 sequences are SGHTA and FQGNSA. The CDR3 runs to 16 residues. The DNA of the CDR3 is TGTGCCAGCAGCTTAGTGCGTTTAGCGGGGAACAATGAGCAGTTCTTC. It yields the protein CASSLVRLAGNNEQFF.

The V gene is TRBV28, the J gene TRBJ1-1, with D perhaps matching TRBD1 (5 bases). The V end was cut by 6 bases, the J end by 1 base, with 12 bases between. CDR3 size: 14 residues. Germline V lookup: CDR1 MDHEN, CDR2 SYDVKM. CDR3 sequence (DNA): TGTGCCAGCAGAGGGGCAGAGCCGAACACTGAAGCTTTCTTT. Its translation: CASRGAEPNTEAFF.

The chain joins TRBV11-2 to TRBJ1-6; 7 nucleotides agree with TRBD1. Germline V gives CDR1 SGHAT, CDR2 FQNNGV. The trim removed 1 base at V and 8 bases at J, leaving 2 bases unmatched. This CDR3 has 14 amino acids. The CDR3 bases are TGTGCCAGCAGCTTAGTCGGGACAGATTCACCCCTCCACTTT. It encodes CASSLVGTDSPLHF. Based on the CDR3 plus reference TRBV11-2 and TRBJ1-6, the full variable domain is EAGVAQSPRYKIIEKRQSVAFWCNPISGHATLYWYQQILGQGPKLLIQFQNNGVVDDSQLPKDRFSAERLKGVDSTLKIQPAKLEDSAVYLCASSLVGTDSPLHFGNGTRLTVT.

The chain uses TRBV9 and TRBJ2-1; 9 bases align to TRBD2. The CDR3 loop spans 15 amino acids. J gave up 8 bases and V 6 bases, and 12 bases lay outside the gene matches. Per the germline V gene, CDR1 is SGDLS and CDR2 is YYNGEE. The CDR3 DNA follows: TGTGCCAGCACCCCGACTAGCGGAACCTGGGATGAGCAGTTCTTC. Protein: CASTPTSGTWDEQFF.

This chain links TRBV5-4 with TRBJ1-1, with 10 bases matching TRBD1. The germline V gene has CDR1 SGHNT and CDR2 YYREEE (reference sequence). J lost 4 bases, V lost 5 bases, and 11 bases had no gene match. CDR3 length equals 16 residues. The CDR3: CASRTDRGQSSTEAFF. In DNA, the CDR3 is TGTGCCAGCAGAACTGACAGGGGGCAATCAAGCACTGAAGCTTTCTTT.

This chain links TRBV4-1 with TRBJ2-1; 9 bases align to TRBD2. Trimming removed 2 bases from V and 8 bases from J; junction bases left unmatched: 10. CDR1 is MGHRA, CDR2 YSYEKL, per germline. There are 16 residues in the CDR3. The CDR3 region has the DNA TGCGCCAGCAGCCAATCTACCGGGACTAGCATCCATGAGCAGTTCTTC. Its translation: CASSQSTGTSIHEQFF.

This chain connects TRBV15 to TRBJ2-7; D possibly corresponds to TRBD1 (5 bases). Trimming shortened V by 0 bases and J by 4 bases, and 13 bases separated the two germline ends. The germline V gene encodes CDR1 LNHNV and CDR2 YYDKDF (reference sequence). The length of the CDR3 is 15 residues. The CDR3 DNA is TGTGCCACCAGCAGAGATCAGGGATCTGAATACGAGCAGTACTTC. It is translated as CATSRDQGSEYEQYF.

The chain uses TRBV27 and TRBJ2-7, with D perhaps TRBD2 (5 bases). Trimming cost V 6 bases and J 1 base, with 13 bases left between them. CDR3 length equals 14 residues. Germline loops: CDR1 MNHEY, CDR2 SMNVEV (reference sequence). This CDR3 reads CASSPGSKSYEQYF. CDR3 DNA: TGTGCCAGCAGCCCGGGGTCCAAGTCCTACGAGCAGTACTTC.

The gene calls are TRBV7-9 and TRBJ2-7; the match to TRBD1 covers 9 bases. The germline gives CDR1 SEHNR, CDR2 FQNEAQ (reference sequence). J gave up 7 bases and V 3 bases, and 10 bases lay outside the gene matches. The CDR3 runs to 15 residues. The CDR3 protein is CASSFLDRGAGEQYF. CDR3 nucleotides: TGTGCCAGCAGCTTTCTGGACAGGGGAGCGGGTGAGCAGTACTTC.

This sequence joins TRBV4-1 and TRBJ1-2, with D perhaps matching TRBD1 (5 bases). V lost 0 bases and J lost 4, with 15 bases in between. CDR1 is MGHRA and CDR2 is YSYEKL in the germline V gene. This CDR3 has 16 residues. The CDR3 DNA reads as TGCGCCAGCAGCCAAGATTCGGGAGGGGAAGGCTATGGCTACACCTTC. Translation: CASSQDSGGEGYGYTF.

The CDR3 loop reads CASSLDRVYEAFF. CDR3 DNA sequence: TGTGCCAGCAGCTTGGACAGGGTGTATGAAGCTTTCTTT. The chain employs TRBV5-5 and TRBJ1-1, with D possibly TRBD1 on 6 matching bases. The V end was cut by 0 bases, the J end by 7 bases, with 10 bases between. Per germline, CDR1 SGHKS and CDR2 YYEKEE (reference sequence). The CDR3 length is 13 residues. Based on the CDR3 plus reference TRBV5-5 and TRBJ1-1, the full variable domain is DAGVTQSPTHLIKTRGQQVTLRCSPISGHKSVSWYQQVLGQGPQFIFQYYEKEERGRGNFPDRFSARQFPNYSSELNVNALLLGDSALYLCASSLDRVYEAFFGQGTRLTVV.

The chain recombines TRBV4-3 with TRBJ1-4; D is possibly TRBD1 (6 bases). V lost 0 bases and J 6 bases, leaving 11 bases between the germline ends. The germline gives CDR1 LGHNA, CDR2 YSLEER. The CDR3 has 15 amino acids. Written as DNA, the CDR3 is TGCGCCAGCAGCCAAGAGAAAACAGGGTATGAAAAACTGTTTTTT. This sequence encodes CASSQEKTGYEKLFF.

The J gene is TRBJ2-4, the V gene TRBV5-4; the D gene is possibly TRBD1 (6 bases). Germline-derived CDR1 and CDR2 are SGHNT and YYREEE (reference sequence). V lost 4 bases and J 4 bases, leaving 12 bases between the germline ends. This CDR3 has 14 residues. The CDR3 loop reads CASSDRTRKNIQYF. The CDR3 nucleotides are TGTGCCAGCAGCGACAGGACCAGAAAAAACATTCAGTACTTC.

The rearrangement uses TRBV2 and TRBJ1-2; no clear D gene. The length of the CDR3 is 13 residues. Germline CDR1 SNHLY, CDR2 FYNNEI. V was trimmed by 2 bases and J by 4 bases, leaving 8 bases between them. The CDR3 DNA is TGTGCCAGCAGTGAAAAGGGAGGCTATGGCTACACCTTC. This translates into CASSEKGGYGYTF.

This chain uses TRBV18 with TRBJ1-1; TRBD1 matches at 7 bases. The CDR3 has 15 amino acids. Germline CDR1 reads KGHSH; CDR2 reads LQKENI. The V gene end was trimmed by 2 bases and the J gene end by 3 bases; junction bases not matched to a gene: 6. CDR3 loop: CASSPVTGMDTEAFF. In DNA, the CDR3 is TGTGCCAGCTCACCAGTGACAGGGATGGACACTGAAGCTTTCTTT.

The chain has TRBV28 and TRBJ1-5, with 9 nucleotides matching TRBD1. The CDR3 totals 15 residues. The trim removed 4 bases at V and 6 bases at J, leaving 7 bases unmatched. Germline V gene data show CDR1 as MDHEN and CDR2 as SYDVKM. The chain's CDR3 is CASSSDRGVIQPQHF. The CDR3 DNA follows: TGTGCCAGCAGTTCGGACAGGGGAGTAATTCAGCCCCAGCATTTT.

This clone has more than one count but fewer than ten. The V call is TRBV4-1, the J call TRBJ1-6; D is possibly TRBD1 (5 bases). This CDR3 region has 14 residues. Germline loops: CDR1 MGHRA, CDR2 YSYEKL. V lost 5 bases, J lost 9 bases, and 14 bases lay in between. As DNA, the CDR3 is TGCGCCAGCAGCTACCGGGACTCGGGTTCACCCCTCCACTTT. Its protein product is CASSYRDSGSPLHF.

The rearrangement uses TRBV15 and TRBJ1-5, with a weak D call TRBD1 (5 bases). The CDR3 runs to 19 residues. V dropped 3 bases and J dropped 0 bases, with 21 bases sitting between them. Germline values: CDR1 LNHNV, CDR2 YYDKDF (reference sequence). CDR3 in amino acids: CATSRSDRPPEYSNQPQHF. Here the CDR3 DNA reads TGTGCCACCAGCAGGTCAGACAGACCTCCCGAATATAGCAATCAGCCCCAGCATTTT.

This rearrangement joins TRBV19 to TRBJ2-3, with 7 bases that match TRBD1. The CDR3 runs 16 residues. Unmatched junction bases numbered 5, after V lost 2 bases and J lost 0 bases. Germline CDR1 LNHDA, CDR2 SQIVND (reference sequence). The CDR3 sequence is CASSIIGTASTDTQYF. The CDR3 coding sequence is TGTGCCAGTAGTATAATAGGGACAGCTAGCACAGATACGCAGTATTTT.

The chain joins TRBV19 to TRBJ2-3, with 8 bases matching TRBD1. CDR1 is LNHDA and CDR2 is SQIVND in the germline V gene (reference sequence). The CDR3 runs to 14 residues. With 4 bases clipped from V and 2 bases from J, the junction kept 2 bases outside the gene matches. CDR3 in amino acids: CASSTGQVTDTQYF. The CDR3 nucleotides read TGTGCCAGTAGTACGGGACAGGTCACAGATACGCAGTATTTT.

The rearrangement joins TRBV25-1 to TRBJ1-6, with D uncertain. Germline values: CDR1 MGHDK, CDR2 SYGVNS. Deletions cut 2 bases from V and 10 bases from J, with 18 bases between. This CDR3 has 16 amino acids. The CDR3 DNA sequence: TGTGCCAGCAGTGAAATTCGAACGGGAAAAGTGTCACCCCTCCACTTT. Translated, it gives CASSEIRTGKVSPLHF.

V and J are TRBV19 and TRBJ2-1, with D unresolved. CDR3 length: 15 residues. Trimming pared 5 bases from V and 0 bases from J, leaving 11 bases between. Germline CDR1 and CDR2: LNHDA and SQIVND (reference sequence). The CDR3 region has the DNA TGTGCCAGTAGTCAATTGCCCAGCTCCTACAATGAGCAGTTCTTC. This encodes CASSQLPSSYNEQFF.